Listed below are T cell receptor beta chains from one sample, sequenced in a study of T cells in Graves' hyperthyroidism and ophthalmopathy. MiXCR was run by TCRdb on the multiplex PCR reads, yielding one entry per CDR3 protein. The sample carries hundreds of thousands of distinct CDR3 sequences, roughly 25% recorded once. The sequenced sample consisted of blood. The source of these receptors is a man over 45 with Graves' hyperthyroidism. The conserved cysteine and the conserved F or W are not part of the CDR3 here. Each record gives: V gene, J gene, CDR3 protein.

TRBV20-1	TRBJ2-5	SARDWQETQY
TRBV2	TRBJ2-7	ASSERLSDVRNEQY
TRBV11-3	TRBJ2-5	ASSLDLAGEKTQY
TRBV19	TRBJ1-1	ASSEDFLEEAF
TRBV6-1	TRBJ1-2	ASSDLAKGYGYT
TRBV2	TRBJ2-3	ASSQDREFTDTQY
TRBV13	TRBJ2-7	ASSPGLASYEQY
TRBV25-1	TRBJ2-3	ASSGDNALGDTQY
TRBV2	TRBJ2-1	ASRIGRNNEQF
TRBV5-1	TRBJ2-1	ASSLEGQGVYNEQF
TRBV2	TRBJ2-3	ASTWTTTDTQY
TRBV28	TRBJ2-5	ASGAFNGAETQY
TRBV27	TRBJ1-5	ASRQTGYSNQPQH
TRBV20-1	TRBJ2-5	SAIQGETQY
TRBV7-9	TRBJ2-5	ASSLAGGQETQY
TRBV9	TRBJ2-3	ASSVSGGTQY
TRBV19	TRBJ2-4	ASSTSGTGAKNIQY
TRBV6-2/TRBV6-3	TRBJ2-3	ASRRTSGMVNTQY
TRBV20-1	TRBJ2-5	SANPLSRETQY
TRBV12-3/TRBV12-4	TRBJ2-2	ASSRTGGLVSGELF